This T cell receptor (beta chain) was identified during a study of blood T cell repertoires in COVID-19. The wider study: The United States, Italy and Spain provided the acute and convalescent COVID-19 samples. PBMCs, B-cell-depleted T cells, or T cells were the source of the cDNA or gDNA that made up the material.

Original processing notes: Reference gene primer amplification in the assay estimated nucleated cell counts. Using immunoSEQ multiplex PCR, the repertoire was profiled, and TCRdb retains in-frame clones only, with some absent. For V, J and clone size, that table is used; D and trimming come from the DNA. The table lists more than 95,000 clones, approximately 80% of them singletons, with approximately 3.9% in the top ten. Germline CDR1 is KGHSH and CDR2 is LQKENI. The CDR3 is 15 residues long. Trimming pared 0 bases from V and 14 bases from J, leaving 22 bases between. Sequenced sample: peripheral blood. This receptor was obtained from a woman in her forties or fifties with acute or convalescent COVID-19. The genes are TRBV18 and TRBJ1-1; D not certain. The CDR3 sequence: CASSPPAGIGFRGFF. DNA of the CDR3: TGTGCCAGCTCACCACCGGCGGGAATAGGGTTCCGGGGATTCTTT.